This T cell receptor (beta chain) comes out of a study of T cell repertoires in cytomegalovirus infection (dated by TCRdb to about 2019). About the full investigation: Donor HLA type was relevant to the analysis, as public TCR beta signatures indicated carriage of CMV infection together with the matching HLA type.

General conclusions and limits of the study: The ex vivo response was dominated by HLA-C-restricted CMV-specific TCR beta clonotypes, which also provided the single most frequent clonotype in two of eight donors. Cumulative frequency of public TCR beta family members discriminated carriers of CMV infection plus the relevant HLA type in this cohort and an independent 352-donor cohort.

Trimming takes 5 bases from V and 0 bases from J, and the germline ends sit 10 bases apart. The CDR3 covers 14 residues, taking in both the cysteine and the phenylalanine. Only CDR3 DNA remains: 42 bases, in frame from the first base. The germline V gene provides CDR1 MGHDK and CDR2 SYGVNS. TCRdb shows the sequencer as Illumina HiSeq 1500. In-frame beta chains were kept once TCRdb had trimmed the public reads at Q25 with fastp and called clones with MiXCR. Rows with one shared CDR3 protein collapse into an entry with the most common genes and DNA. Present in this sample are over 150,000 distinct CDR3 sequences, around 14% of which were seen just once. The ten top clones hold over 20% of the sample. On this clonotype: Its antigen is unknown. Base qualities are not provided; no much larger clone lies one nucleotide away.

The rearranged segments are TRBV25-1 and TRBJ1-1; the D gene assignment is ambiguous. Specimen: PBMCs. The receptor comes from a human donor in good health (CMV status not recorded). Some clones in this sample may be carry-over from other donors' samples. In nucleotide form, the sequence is TGTGCCAGCAGTAAGGGTTTGATGAACACTGAAGCTTTCTTT. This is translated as CASSKGLMNTEAFF.